This TCR beta chain appears in the sequencing data of a study of blood T cell repertoires in COVID-19 (TCRdb year 2020). At the level of the whole study: The collaborator samples originated in the United States, Italy and Spain and spanned the acute and convalescent phases of COVID-19. The material from the prospective study consisted of cDNA or gDNA derived from T cells, B-cell-depleted T cells, or PBMCs. The dataset comprised deeply sampled blood TCRbeta repertoires from subjects exposed to, actively infected with, or recovered from COVID-19. The repertoires were released in a freely available public database meant as a resource for research on the immune response to SARS-CoV-2. The samples were drawn from the first 160 participants of the ongoing ImmuneRACE study and from 1,254 subjects provided by 6 global collaborators. The sample metadata nearly always contained a de-identified subject ID, COVID-19 status, age in years and sex. HLA class I and class II types, where available, came from metadata supplied by the sample provider rather than from assay-based typing. Paper-wide results and their limitations: The quantity of clinical and demographic metadata differed by source and by participant and was supplied without curation.

TCRbeta CDR3 regions were amplified from genomic DNA by means of the immunoSEQ Assay, a bias-controlled multiplex PCR. The paper's processing steps were these. Within the assay, amplification of reference gene primers was used to estimate how many nucleated cells each sample contained. Sequence reads were collapsed and filtered to measure the absolute abundance of every unique TCRbeta CDR3 rearrangement. Productive Simpson clonality was computed per sample as the square root of Simpson's diversity index over productive rearrangements. This immuneACCESS table, as held by TCRdb, lists in-frame sequences with V and J called but not all clones. Of the missing ones, under half trace to an unresolved V gene in checked studies; the others have no known cause. The V and J calls and clone size come from that table; D and trimming were worked out from the DNA. Recorded for this sample are under 250,000 clones; approximately 85% of them occurred a single time. The biggest ten clones account for approximately 8.6% of the sample.

In the prospective study, participants were roughly 18 to 89 years old, resided in about two dozen geographic areas of the United States, and were enrolled through a virtual design. In the prospective study, cohorts were assigned on the basis of participant-reported clinical history obtained from a screening survey and a study questionnaire. In the prospective study, whole blood, serum and a nasopharyngeal or oropharyngeal swab were collected from each participant by mobile phlebotomists. Prospective study participants could optionally give additional blood draws and questionnaires over a roughly 2-month period. Blood samples from the prospective study were shipped frozen or at room temperature prior to DNA extraction. With regard to this clone: Its antigen has not been determined. Base qualities were left out, and no much larger clone turns up one base away.

As encoded in the germline V gene (reference sequence), CDR1 is LNHDA while CDR2 is SQIVND. The cysteine opens and the phenylalanine closes a CDR3 of 14 amino acids. Only the CDR3 DNA stays, 42 bases, in frame from base 1. V lost 7 bases and J lost 1 base; the stretch between them is 13 bases long. Sequencing was done on a sample of PBMCs or T cells enriched from blood (not recorded which). The chain links TRBV19 with TRBJ1-1, with no reliable assignment of the D segment. The receptor's source is a woman in her forties or fifties with acute COVID-19. The DNA is TGTGCCAGTATCAATACAGAAACGAACACTGAAGCTTTCTTT. Its product reads: CASINTETNTEAFF. Beyond the CDR3, the reference TRBV19 and TRBJ1-1 genes provide the residues; the full variable domain reads: DGGITQSPKYLFRKEGQNVTLSCEQNLNHDAMYWYRQDPGQGLRLIYYSQIVNDFQKGDIAEGYSVSREKKESFPLTVTSAQKNPTAFYLCASINTETNTEAFFGQGTRLTVV.